These 10 T cell receptor beta chains were all obtained from the same sample, sequenced in a study of metastatic and nonmetastatic thyroid tumors. Thyroid surgery had not been preceded by any treatment in any patient. TCRdb reassembled clones from the PCR reads with MiXCR. The sample consists of 85,000 to 95,000 clones, under 15% of them appearing once. Material for sequencing was blood. The receptors shown here come from a female donor with papillary thyroid cancer or a benign thyroid nodule (not recorded which). Some clones in this sample may be carry-over from other donors' samples.

This clone was recorded a few times. A much larger clone is a single base away; this may be a read error. The rearrangement uses TRBV28 and TRBJ2-3; D remains unclear. V shed 3 bases and J shed 2 bases, with 9 bases lying between them. From germline, CDR1 is MDHEN and CDR2 SYDVKM. This CDR3 region has 14 residues. The CDR3 loop is CASSFSIFTDTQYF. CDR3 bases: TGTGCCAGCAGTTTCTCTATATTCACAGATACGCAGTATTTT.

This clone was counted ten times or more. This chain's CDR3 is CAITGGSGYTF. The CDR3 DNA is TGTGCCATTACAGGGGGCTCTGGCTACACCTTC. The chain joins TRBV10-3 to TRBJ1-2, with TRBD1 matching 9 bases. The CDR3 spans 11 residues. Per germline, CDR1 ENHRY and CDR2 SYGVKD. J lost 7 bases, V lost 9 bases, and 3 bases had no gene match.

This clone was observed many times. The same CDR3 can be traced to other DNA sequences in this sample. The chain uses TRBV6-2 or TRBV6-3 and TRBJ2-3, with 8 bases matching TRBD1. With 6 bases clipped from V and 2 bases from J, the junction kept 4 bases outside the gene matches. CDR3 length: 14 amino acids. Germline V CDR1 and CDR2: MNHEY, SVGEGT. This chain's CDR3 is CASSGQGSTDTQYF. The CDR3 DNA is TGTGCCAGCAGCGGACAGGGATCCACAGATACGCAGTATTTT.

Note on this clone: Likely a read error: the CDR3 ends without its conserved phenylalanine or tryptophan. The DNA is left out, because the CDR3 cannot be placed on it with certainty; the CDR3 is given as TCRdb lists it. The chain links TRBV4-1 to TRBJ2-1. CDR1 MGHRA and CDR2 YSYEKL come from the germline V gene. The CDR3 spans 13 amino acids, including both terminal residues. The CDR3 loop reads CASSEGGSKELVC.

This clone has ten or more counts. This chain links TRBV10-2 with TRBJ1-2, with D uncertain. Trimming removed 3 bases at V and 3 bases at J, with 5 bases between. Germline loops: CDR1 WSHSY, CDR2 SAAADI. The CDR3 extends over 12 amino acids. The chain's CDR3 is CASSEVDYGYTF. The CDR3, as DNA: TGCGCCAGCAGTGAAGTAGACTATGGCTACACCTTC.

This clone was found a few times. The V call is TRBV3-1, the J call TRBJ2-5; 8 bases match TRBD2. Germline CDR1 and CDR2: LGHDT and YNNKEL (reference sequence). The junction had 8 bases not matched to a gene; V was cut back by 0 bases and J by 5 bases. The CDR3 length is 16 residues. CDR3: CASSQDSGGGRETQYF. The CDR3 DNA is TGTGCCAGCAGCCAAGATAGTGGCGGGGGGCGGGAGACCCAGTACTTC.

There are many counts of this clone. The junction does not match germline at one end; this may be a read error. The J gene is TRBJ1-1, the V gene TRBV6-5; 7 bases are shared with TRBD1. Per the germline V gene, CDR1 is MNHEY and CDR2 is SVGAGI. The CDR3 extends over 15 amino acids. The CDR3 region is CASSYSTGLNIEAFF. Written as DNA, the CDR3 is TGTGCCAGCAGTTACTCGACAGGGCTGAACATTGAAGCTTTCTTT.

This clone came up many times. A much larger clone sits a single nucleotide away, making a read error possible. The gene calls are TRBV19 and TRBJ1-5; D remains unclear. V was trimmed by 5 bases and J by 4 bases, leaving 12 bases between them. This CDR3 contains 14 residues. Germline V gene sequence: CDR1 LNHDA, CDR2 SQIVND (reference sequence). Here the CDR3 DNA reads TGTGCCAGTAGTCTCCGGAATATTAATCAGCCCCAGCATTTT. Amino acids: CASSLRNINQPQHF.

This clone was seen ten or more times. Other DNA sequences in the sample encode the same CDR3. This chain uses TRBV5-1 with TRBJ1-1; D is perhaps TRBD1 (6 bases). Deletions cut 0 bases from V and 5 bases from J, with 11 bases between. Germline loops: CDR1 SGHRS, CDR2 YFSETQ. This CDR3 has 14 amino acids. Written as DNA, the CDR3 is TGCGCCAGCAGCTTGGGCGGAGGGGGGACTGAAGCTTTCTTT. Amino acid sequence: CASSLGGGGTEAFF. Together with reference TRBV5-1 and TRBJ1-1, the CDR3 gives the full variable domain: KAGVTQTPRYLIKTRGQQVTLSCSPISGHRSVSWYQQTPGQGLQFLFEYFSETQRNKGNFPGRFSGRQFSNSRSEMNVSTLELGDSALYLCASSLGGGGTEAFFGQGTRLTVV.

This clone was counted ten times or more. The sample carries other DNA sequences with the same CDR3. The chain couples TRBV20-1 to TRBJ2-7; D might be TRBD1 or TRBD2, each matching 5 bases. The CDR3 runs 15 residues. Germline V gene sequence: CDR1 DFQATT, CDR2 SNEGSKA (reference sequence). Trimming removed 1 base at V and 0 bases at J, with 13 bases between. CDR3 coding DNA: TGCAGTGCTAGAGGGTATCCGGGACCCTCCTACGAGCAGTACTTC. This gives the protein CSARGYPGPSYEQYF.